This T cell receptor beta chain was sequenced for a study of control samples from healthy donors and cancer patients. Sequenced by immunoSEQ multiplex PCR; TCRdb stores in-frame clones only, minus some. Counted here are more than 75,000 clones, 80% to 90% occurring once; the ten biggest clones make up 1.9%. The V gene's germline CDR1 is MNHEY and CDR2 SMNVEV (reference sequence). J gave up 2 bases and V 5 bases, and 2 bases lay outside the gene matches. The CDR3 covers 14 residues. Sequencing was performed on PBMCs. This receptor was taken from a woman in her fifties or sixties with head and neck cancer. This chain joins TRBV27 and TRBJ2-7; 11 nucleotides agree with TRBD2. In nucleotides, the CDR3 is TGTGCCAGCAGTAGACTAGCGGGGACCTACGAGCAGTACTTC. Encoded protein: CASSRLAGTYEQYF.